Shown below are 28 T cell receptor beta chains from a single sample sequenced in a study of T cell responses to AZD1222 COVID-19 vaccine (dated by TCRdb to about 2021). The time point label, as the study defines it: baseline before first vaccination. Library preparation used the immunoSEQ multiplex PCR assay. What TCRdb holds here is the immuneACCESS table cut down to in-frame rearrangements. Part of the clones is not present; checked against another copy, under half of the missing clones reflect an unresolved V gene, and the others are unexplained. The sample contains some 82,000 clones, more than 80% of them found a single time. The leading ten clones occupy approximately 5.8% of the sample. Sequences were derived from peripheral blood, sampled on day 0 of AZD1222 vaccination. The receptors originated from an adult in good health.

The rearrangement uses TRBV29-1 and TRBJ2-5; D might be TRBD2 (5 bases). Trimming cost V 4 bases and J 7 bases, with 19 bases left between them. CDR3 length: 14 residues. The germline V gene encodes CDR1 SQVTM and CDR2 ANQGSEA. The CDR3 loop is CSVVASPGSGTQYF. The CDR3 DNA reads as TGCAGCGTTGTTGCGTCCCCGGGAAGCGGGACCCAGTACTTC.

V is TRBV6-5 and J is TRBJ1-2; no reliable D call. The germline V and J ends were trimmed by 7 bases and 8 bases, with 17 bases remaining between them. CDR3 size: 13 residues. CDR1 and CDR2 (germline): MNHEY, SVGAGI. CDR3 bases: TGTGCCAGCAACCCCAGGAATGGGCGAGGCTACACCTTC. Amino acids: CASNPRNGRGYTF.

The chain uses TRBV7-2 and TRBJ1-5; D is unresolved. The germline V gene encodes CDR1 SGHTA and CDR2 FQGNSA. This CDR3 is 13 amino acids long. Trimming shortened V by 1 base and J by 5 bases, and 6 bases separated the two germline ends. The CDR3 nucleotides read TGTGCCAGCAGCTTAGTTCAGGATCAGCCCCAGCATTTT. Translating it yields CASSLVQDQPQHF.

The chain carries TRBV28 and TRBJ2-7; TRBD2 might be the D (5 bases). The V gene lost 2 bases and the J gene lost 4 bases, with 6 bases spanning the gap. The CDR3 has 12 amino acids. Germline V CDR1 and CDR2: MDHEN, SYDVKM. The CDR3 sequence is CASSLRGYEQYF. The CDR3 bases are TGTGCCAGCAGTTTACGAGGGTACGAGCAGTACTTC.

The chain combines TRBV6-5 with TRBJ2-7; tentatively, D is TRBD1 (6 bases). This CDR3 contains 15 residues. Per the germline V gene, CDR1 is MNHEY and CDR2 is SVGAGI. Trimming cost V 4 bases and J 3 bases, with 16 bases left between them. CDR3 nucleotides: TGTGCCAGCAGTTCCTTTCTGACAGGCAACTACGAGCAGTACTTC. The encoded protein is CASSSFLTGNYEQYF.

This rearrangement joins TRBV19 to TRBJ1-2; D unresolved. The CDR3 is 11 residues long. V was cut by 4 bases and J by 10 bases, with 10 bases left in between. CDR1 LNHDA and CDR2 SQIVND come from the germline V gene (reference sequence). For the CDR3, the DNA is TGTGCCAGTAGTACCGGACTGATCTACACCTTC. This encodes CASSTGLIYTF.

The chain recombines TRBV28 with TRBJ2-6; no reliable D call. The V end was cut by 3 bases, the J end by 0 bases, with 6 bases between. The CDR3 consists of 15 residues. The germline V gene has CDR1 MDHEN and CDR2 SYDVKM. Here the CDR3 reads CASSFQSSGANVLTF. In DNA form, the CDR3 reads TGTGCCAGCAGTTTTCAGAGCTCTGGGGCCAACGTCCTGACTTTC.

The gene calls are TRBV9 and TRBJ2-7; D gene ambiguous. The V end was cut by 3 bases, the J end by 6 bases, with 7 bases between. Germline lookup yields CDR1 SGDLS and CDR2 YYNGEE. The CDR3 is made up of 11 amino acids. CDR3 bases: TGTGCCAGCAGCGCAGGTCTCGAGCAGTACTTC. This encodes CASSAGLEQYF.

V usage is TRBV2 and J usage is TRBJ1-2; the D gene is possibly TRBD1 (5 bases). Germline CDR1 reads SNHLY; CDR2 reads FYNNEI. The CDR3 spans 13 residues. Trimming took off 5 bases at V and 4 bases at J, with 11 bases between the two ends. The CDR3 bases are TGTGCCAGCAGTCTCAGGGAGGCCTATGGCTACACCTTC. It translates to CASSLREAYGYTF.

The chain joins TRBV6-5 to TRBJ1-2, with D unresolved. CDR1 MNHEY and CDR2 SVGAGI come from the germline V gene. With 4 bases removed from V and 0 bases from J, the gap between germline ends came to 0 bases. The CDR3 totals 11 residues. CDR3 residues: CASSSNYGYTF. CDR3 DNA sequence: TGTGCCAGCAGTTCTAACTATGGCTACACCTTC.

This clone came up a few times. V gene TRBV29-1 combines with J gene TRBJ1-6, with 9 bases lining up with TRBD1. This CDR3 spans 13 amino acids. V lost 6 bases to trimming and J lost 5 bases; unmatched junction nucleotides: 2. Germline lookup yields CDR1 SQVTM and CDR2 ANQGSEA. The DNA of the CDR3 is TGCAGCGTCGGACAGGGGAATAATTCACCCCTCCACTTT. Translating gives CSVGQGNNSPLHF.

The V call is TRBV23-1, the J call TRBJ1-2; D perhaps matches TRBD1 (6 bases). TRBV23-1 is an ORF for which the function is uncertain. The germline V and J ends were trimmed by 2 bases and 4 bases, with 20 bases remaining between them. There are 17 residues in the CDR3. CDR3 in DNA: TGCGCCAGCAGTCAAGGACACGGGGGCAACCTTTCCTATGGCTACACCTTC. This encodes CASSQGHGGNLSYGYTF.

V and J are TRBV4-1 and TRBJ1-1, with 8 bases fitting TRBD1. CDR1 and CDR2 from the germline V gene are MGHRA and YSYEKL. This CDR3 has 15 residues. V dropped 2 bases and J dropped 4; count of bases not matched to a gene: 6. CDR3 in amino acids: CASSQSDRVRTEAFF. CDR3 coding DNA: TGCGCCAGCAGCCAATCGGACAGGGTACGCACTGAAGCTTTCTTT.

This clone was recorded only once. The chain carries TRBV4-1 and TRBJ2-7; D gene unclear. Germline assignment: CDR1 MGHRA and CDR2 YSYEKL. V lost 4 bases and J lost 12, with 22 bases in between. This CDR3 region has 14 residues. The CDR3 nucleotides are TGCGCCAGCAGCCCCGGGCACGATCCCATAGGCCGGTACTTC. This encodes CASSPGHDPIGRYF.

The chain combines TRBV7-9 with TRBJ1-1; D gene ambiguous. The CDR3 spans 14 residues. Germline CDR1 reads SEHNR; CDR2 reads FQNEAQ (reference sequence). V lost 6 bases, J lost 1 base, and 12 bases lay in between. The CDR3 region is CASSPFRPNTEAFF. The CDR3 DNA follows: TGTGCCAGCAGTCCCTTTCGGCCGAACACTGAAGCTTTCTTT.

The chain carries TRBV2 and TRBJ2-1; D not certain. V lost 7 bases and J 0 bases, leaving 10 bases between the germline ends. CDR3 length equals 14 residues. Germline V CDR1 and CDR2: SNHLY, FYNNEI. CDR3 in DNA: TGTGCCAGCAACGAGTTAAGCTCCTACAATGAGCAGTTCTTC. This gives the protein CASNELSSYNEQFF.

The J gene is TRBJ1-5, the V gene TRBV14; 8 positions agree with TRBD1. The V and J ends lost 0 bases and 2 bases, in that order; junction bases with no gene match: 18. The CDR3 runs 21 residues. In germline, CDR1 is SGHDN, CDR2 FVKESK. CDR3 in DNA: TGTGCCAGCAGCCAAGACCCCCGACAGGGGCGTACTCGCATAGGCAATCAGCCCCAGCATTTT. Translated, it gives CASSQDPRQGRTRIGNQPQHF. Based on the CDR3 plus reference TRBV14 and TRBJ1-5, the full variable domain is EAGVTQFPSHSVIEKGQTVTLRCDPISGHDNLYWYRRVMGKEIKFLLHFVKESKQDESGMPNNRFLAERTGGTYSTLKVQPAELEDSGVYFCASSQDPRQGRTRIGNQPQHFGDGTRLSIL.

This clone was recorded a few times. This chain uses TRBV3-1 (or the pseudogene TRBV3-2) with TRBJ1-2; D remains unclear. The CDR3 extends over 14 amino acids. Trimming took 0 bases from V and 4 from J, leaving 9 bases between them. The V gene's germline CDR1 is LGHDT and CDR2 YNNKEL (reference sequence). The CDR3 protein is CASSQDHAIYGYTF. CDR3 nucleotide sequence: TGTGCCAGCAGCCAAGATCACGCGATCTATGGCTACACCTTC.

The rearrangement links TRBV6-5 to TRBJ1-1; 7 bases map to TRBD1. CDR3 length equals 13 residues. Germline-derived CDR1 and CDR2 are MNHEY and SVGAGI. V shed 7 bases and J 3 bases; nucleotides not matched to a gene: 5. For the CDR3, the DNA is TGTGCCAGCACCATTACAGGGGACACTGAAGCTTTCTTT. This translates into CASTITGDTEAFF.

This sequence joins TRBV4-1 and TRBJ1-2; 7 positions agree with TRBD1. Germline V CDR1 and CDR2: MGHRA, YSYEKL. The ends lost 2 bases at V and 4 bases at J; junction bases unmatched: 13. The CDR3 loop spans 17 amino acids. This chain's CDR3 is CASSQTNTGASLYGYTF. CDR3 bases: TGCGCCAGCAGCCAAACAAACACAGGGGCCAGTCTCTATGGCTACACCTTC.

The rearrangement joins TRBV4-3 to TRBJ1-1; tentatively, D is TRBD1 (5 bases). The germline V gene encodes CDR1 LGHNA and CDR2 YSLEER. The CDR3 loop spans 17 amino acids. The germline V and J ends were trimmed by 2 bases and 1 base, with 17 bases remaining between them. The CDR3 sequence: CASSQFVRGRRNTEAFF. The CDR3 bases are TGCGCCAGCAGCCAATTTGTAAGGGGCAGGCGGAACACTGAAGCTTTCTTT.

This chain connects TRBV20-1 to TRBJ2-7; D may be TRBD1 (5 bases). CDR1 is DFQATT and CDR2 is SNEGSKA in the germline V gene (reference sequence). This CDR3 region has 14 residues. Trimming cost V 3 bases and J 0 bases, with 12 bases left between them. Here the CDR3 reads CSASSRALSYEQYF. The CDR3 DNA reads as TGCAGTGCTAGTAGCAGGGCTCTCTCCTACGAGCAGTACTTC.

The chain recombines TRBV5-1 with TRBJ1-6; 7 bases fit TRBD1. CDR1 is SGHRS and CDR2 is YFSETQ in the germline V gene. The CDR3 covers 15 residues. Losses at the gene ends were 3 bases for V and 5 bases for J; bases not matched to a gene: 5. This CDR3 is CASSSGDRDNSPLHF. The CDR3 nucleotides are TGCGCCAGCAGCTCCGGAGACAGGGATAATTCACCCCTCCACTTT. Filled out from reference TRBV5-1 and TRBJ1-6, the complete variable domain reads KAGVTQTPRYLIKTRGQQVTLSCSPISGHRSVSWYQQTPGQGLQFLFEYFSETQRNKGNFPGRFSGRQFSNSRSEMNVSTLELGDSALYLCASSSGDRDNSPLHFGNGTRLTVT.

The chain has TRBV5-1 and TRBJ2-7; 7 bases agree with TRBD1. V was pared by 2 bases and J by 1 base, with 6 bases of the junction left unmatched. The CDR3 contains 15 residues. CDR1 is SGHRS and CDR2 is YFSETQ in the germline V gene. In DNA form, the CDR3 reads TGCGCCAGCAGCTTAGAGACAGGGTTATCCTACGAGCAGTACTTC. Amino acid sequence: CASSLETGLSYEQYF. Variable domain in full (rest from reference TRBV5-1 and TRBJ2-7): KAGVTQTPRYLIKTRGQQVTLSCSPISGHRSVSWYQQTPGQGLQFLFEYFSETQRNKGNFPGRFSGRQFSNSRSEMNVSTLELGDSALYLCASSLETGLSYEQYFGPGTRLTVT.

V and J are TRBV5-1 and TRBJ2-6, with a weak D call TRBD1 (5 bases). There are 15 residues in the CDR3. Trimming left V 4 bases short and J 0 bases short, with 8 bases between. Germline values: CDR1 SGHRS, CDR2 YFSETQ. In nucleotides, the CDR3 is TGCGCCAGCAGCACAGGTACCTCTGGGGCCAACGTCCTGACTTTC. This encodes CASSTGTSGANVLTF. Drawing the rest from reference TRBV5-1 and TRBJ2-6, the complete variable domain is KAGVTQTPRYLIKTRGQQVTLSCSPISGHRSVSWYQQTPGQGLQFLFEYFSETQRNKGNFPGRFSGRQFSNSRSEMNVSTLELGDSALYLCASSTGTSGANVLTFGAGSRLTVL.

This chain's CDR3 is CAISGGDPGQGAGNYGYTF. The CDR3 coding sequence is TGTGCCATCAGTGGAGGGGATCCGGGACAGGGAGCTGGTAACTATGGCTACACCTTC. The J gene is TRBJ1-2, the V gene TRBV10-3; TRBD1 aligns across 9 bases. The CDR3 runs 19 residues. The ends lost 4 bases at V and 1 base at J; junction bases unmatched: 16. The V gene's germline CDR1 is ENHRY and CDR2 SYGVKD.

This chain links TRBV6-5 with TRBJ1-6; TRBD1 matches at 7 bases. The V and J ends lost 7 bases and 4 bases, in that order; junction bases with no gene match: 7. The germline V gene encodes CDR1 MNHEY and CDR2 SVGAGI. This CDR3 region has 15 residues. The CDR3 sequence: CASNLGTVYNSPLHF. As DNA, the CDR3 is TGTGCCAGCAACCTCGGGACAGTTTATAATTCACCCCTCCACTTT.

J is TRBJ1-6 and V is TRBV6-1; possible D gene TRBD1, 5 bases. The CDR3 runs 16 residues. The germline V and J ends were trimmed by 4 bases and 6 bases, with 16 bases remaining between them. Germline V gene data show CDR1 as MNHNS and CDR2 as SASEGT. In DNA, the CDR3 is TGTGCCAGCAGTGTCGGTGCGTCCCAGGGTAATTCACCCCTCCACTTT. Translated: CASSVGASQGNSPLHF.